This TCR beta chain was observed in a study of blood T cell repertoires in COVID-19. This study enrolled people aged about 18 to 100 from around 26 US geographic areas. Participant-reported clinical history was the basis for cohort assignment. Source study methods: Amplification from reference gene primers served as the basis for estimated nucleated cell counts. Profiling relied on immunoSEQ multiplex PCR, and the TCRdb table lists in-frame clones only, not all of them. The DNA gave D and trimming, while V, J and clone size come from that table. The data contain roughly 400,000 clones, roughly 86% of them singletons. The germline CDR1 and CDR2 sequences are GTSNPN and SVGIG (reference sequence). Trimming removed 1 base at V and 9 bases at J, with 19 bases between. The CDR3 totals 15 residues.

The clonotype was recovered from a woman in her 40s with acute COVID-19. The genes are TRBV30 and TRBJ1-5, with TRBD1 as a possible D gene (5 bases). The sample taken for sequencing was PBMCs or T cells enriched from blood (not recorded which). DNA of the CDR3: TGTGCCTGGAGTGCCTCGGACATCCGAACGGGGCCCCAGCATTTT. This gives the protein CAWSASDIRTGPQHF.